This T cell receptor (beta chain) derives from a study of blood T cell repertoires in COVID-19. Study at large: COVID-19 samples collected from the United States, Italy and Spain covered acute and convalescent phases. T cells, B-cell-depleted T cells, or PBMCs supplied cDNA or gDNA.

V was clipped by 4 bases and J by 0 bases, with 18 bases between them. CDR3 length: 17 residues. Germline CDR1 SGHNT, CDR2 YENEEA. In the original processing: Nucleated cell number was recorded as an estimate derived from reference gene primer amplification. The protocol was immunoSEQ multiplex PCR, while the TCRdb copy is restricted to in-frame clones and leaves out a portion. The D gene and trimming were derived from the DNA, and the V and J assignments and clone size from that table. Of some 200,000 clones detected, around 85% appear once; the ten largest clones hold 2.2%. The specimen was peripheral blood. This TCR derives from a woman between 50 and 59 years old with acute or convalescent COVID-19. V and J are TRBV11-3 and TRBJ1-1; D might be TRBD1 (5 bases). CDR3 DNA sequence: TGTGCCAGCAGCTCCCAGGACAAAGTTAAAATGAACACTGAAGCTTTCTTT. Residues: CASSSQDKVKMNTEAFF.